This T cell receptor beta chain appears in the sequencing data of a study of T cells in Graves' hyperthyroidism and ophthalmopathy. Researchers took RNA transcripts and amplified the TCR beta CDR3 regions from them. First-round RT-PCR with HTBI primers amplified the TCR CDR3 region. TCRdb recomputed calls from the multiplex PCR reads with MiXCR, one row per CDR3 protein. Of about 580,000 distinct CDR3 sequences listed, about 45% were seen once; the top ten hold roughly 7.7%. Deletions cut 4 bases from V and 7 bases from J, with 11 bases between. Germline V gene data show CDR1 as MGHDK and CDR2 as SYGVNS. The CDR3 sequence is 13 residues long. Hyperthyroidism, newly diagnosed and lasting under 2 months, affected patients aged 18 to 65. With respect to this clonotype: Its target is unknown.

The study's findings and limits: The model anticipated ophthalmopathy a median about 7.1 months pre-onset. The majority of expanded thyroid clonotypes above 0.001 also appeared in blood.

The sample taken for sequencing was peripheral blood or thyroid tissue (not recorded which). The chain joins TRBV25-1 to TRBJ1-5, with no clear D. This clonotype was sampled from a woman under 30 with Graves' hyperthyroidism. The CDR3 DNA reads as TGTGCCAGCAGTGCTAGTGAGGGCCAGCCCCAGCATTTT. Translating it yields CASSASEGQPQHF.